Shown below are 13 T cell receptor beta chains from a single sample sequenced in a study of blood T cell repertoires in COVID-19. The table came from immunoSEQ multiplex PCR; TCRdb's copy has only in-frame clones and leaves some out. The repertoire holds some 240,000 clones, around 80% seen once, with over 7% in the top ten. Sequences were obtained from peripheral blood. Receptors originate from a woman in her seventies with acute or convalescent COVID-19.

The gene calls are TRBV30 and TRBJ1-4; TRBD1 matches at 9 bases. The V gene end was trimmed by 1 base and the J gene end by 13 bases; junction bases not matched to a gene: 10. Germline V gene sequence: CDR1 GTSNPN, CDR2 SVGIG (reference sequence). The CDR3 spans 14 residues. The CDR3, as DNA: TGTGCCTGGAGTGGTGGACAGGGGAGAGTAAGACTGTTTTTT. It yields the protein CAWSGGQGRVRLFF.

Here the CDR3 reads CASSAGTGAKGVFQYF. The CDR3 nucleotides read TGTGCCAGCAGTGCGGGGACAGGGGCGAAGGGGGTTTTTCAGTATTTT. The chain uses TRBV25-1 and TRBJ2-3; 10 nucleotides agree with TRBD1. Germline V gene lookup returns CDR1 MGHDK and CDR2 SYGVNS. This CDR3 has 16 residues. V gave up 4 bases and J gave up 12 bases; unmatched junction bases: 16. Variable domain in full (rest from reference TRBV25-1 and TRBJ2-3): EADIYQTPRYLVIGTGKKITLECSQTMGHDKMYWYQQDPGMELHLIHYSYGVNSTEKGDLSSESTVSRIRTEHFPLTLESARPSHTSQYLCASSAGTGAKGVFQYFGPGTRLTVL.

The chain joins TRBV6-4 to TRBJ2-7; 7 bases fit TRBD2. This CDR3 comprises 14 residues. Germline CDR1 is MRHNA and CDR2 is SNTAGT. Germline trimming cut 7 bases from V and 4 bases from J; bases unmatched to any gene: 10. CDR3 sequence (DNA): TGTGCCAGCAACCGCGGGGGTCACCGATACGAGCAGTACGTC. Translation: CASNRGGHRYEQYV.

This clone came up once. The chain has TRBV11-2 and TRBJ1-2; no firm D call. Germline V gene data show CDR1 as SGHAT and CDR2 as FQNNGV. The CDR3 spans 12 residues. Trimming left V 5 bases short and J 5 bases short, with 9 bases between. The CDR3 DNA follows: TGTGCCAGCAGCATGGCAGAATATGGCTACACCTTC. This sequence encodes CASSMAEYGYTF. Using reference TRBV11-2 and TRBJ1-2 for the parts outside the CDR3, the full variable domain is EAGVAQSPRYKIIEKRQSVAFWCNPISGHATLYWYQQILGQGPKLLIQFQNNGVVDDSQLPKDRFSAERLKGVDSTLKIQPAKLEDSAVYLCASSMAEYGYTFGSGTRLTVV.

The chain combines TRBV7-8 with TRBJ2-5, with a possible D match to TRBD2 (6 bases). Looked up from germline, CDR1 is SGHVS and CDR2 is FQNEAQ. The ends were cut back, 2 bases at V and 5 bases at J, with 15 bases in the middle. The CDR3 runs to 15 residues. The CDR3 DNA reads TGTGCCAGCAGCTTAAACGGGGTTGCGGGGGAGACCCAGTACTTC. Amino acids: CASSLNGVAGETQYF.

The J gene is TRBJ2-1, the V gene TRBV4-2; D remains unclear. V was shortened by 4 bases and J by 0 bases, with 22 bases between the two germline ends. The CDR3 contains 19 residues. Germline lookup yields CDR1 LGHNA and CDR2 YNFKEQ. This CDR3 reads CASSRNNLVTTNSYNEQFF. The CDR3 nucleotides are TGTGCCAGCAGCCGAAACAATCTGGTTACTACCAACTCCTACAATGAGCAGTTCTTC.

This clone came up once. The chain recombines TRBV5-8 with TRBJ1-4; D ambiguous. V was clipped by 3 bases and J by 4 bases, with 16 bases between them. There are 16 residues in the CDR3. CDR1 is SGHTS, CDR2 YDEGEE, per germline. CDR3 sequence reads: CASSSRSQSFNEKLFF. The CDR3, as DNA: TGTGCCAGCAGCTCAAGATCGCAGTCCTTTAATGAAAAACTGTTTTTT.

CDR3 protein: CASNPGGAGPYEQYV. The CDR3 bases are TGTGCCAGTAACCCTGGGGGGGCCGGCCCCTACGAGCAGTACGTC. The chain has TRBV6-5 and TRBJ2-7; D possibly corresponds to TRBD2 (7 bases). The germline V gene encodes CDR1 MNHEY and CDR2 SVGAGI. Trimming took 9 bases from V and 2 from J, leaving 20 bases between them. The CDR3 runs 15 residues.

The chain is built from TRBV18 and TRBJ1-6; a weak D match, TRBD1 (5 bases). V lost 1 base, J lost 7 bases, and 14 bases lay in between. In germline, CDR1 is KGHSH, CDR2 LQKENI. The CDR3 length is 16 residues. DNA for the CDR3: TGTGCCAGCTCACCACGTTCAGACAGAGAAAATTCACCCCTCCACTTT. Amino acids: CASSPRSDRENSPLHF.

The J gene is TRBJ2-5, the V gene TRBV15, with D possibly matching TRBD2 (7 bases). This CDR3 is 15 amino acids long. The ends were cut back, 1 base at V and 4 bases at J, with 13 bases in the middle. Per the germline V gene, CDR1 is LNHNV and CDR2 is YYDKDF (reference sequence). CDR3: CATSRGGGQAETQYF. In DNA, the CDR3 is TGTGCCACCAGCAGAGGGGGGGGGCAGGCAGAGACCCAGTACTTC.

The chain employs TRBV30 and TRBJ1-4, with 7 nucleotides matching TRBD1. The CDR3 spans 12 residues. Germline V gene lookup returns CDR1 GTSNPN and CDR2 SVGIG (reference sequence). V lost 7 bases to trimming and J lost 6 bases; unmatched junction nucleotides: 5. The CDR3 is CASQGTDEKLFF. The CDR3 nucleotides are TGTGCCTCCCAGGGGACAGATGAAAAACTGTTTTTT.

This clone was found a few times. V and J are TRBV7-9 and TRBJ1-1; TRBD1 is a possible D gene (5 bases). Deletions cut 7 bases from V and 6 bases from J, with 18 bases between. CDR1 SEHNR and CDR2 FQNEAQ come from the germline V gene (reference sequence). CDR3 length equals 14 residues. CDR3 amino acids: CASKGLGQEAEAFF. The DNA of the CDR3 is TGTGCCAGCAAGGGACTGGGTCAAGAGGCTGAAGCTTTCTTT.

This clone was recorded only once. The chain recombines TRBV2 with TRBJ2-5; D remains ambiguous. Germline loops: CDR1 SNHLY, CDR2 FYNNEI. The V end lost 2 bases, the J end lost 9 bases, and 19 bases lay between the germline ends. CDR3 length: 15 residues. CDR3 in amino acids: CASSELGPHESAQYF. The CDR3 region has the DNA TGTGCCAGCAGTGAACTAGGCCCGCACGAGAGTGCCCAGTACTTC.